Listed below are T cell receptor beta chains from one sample, sequenced in a study of shared T cell receptors in the human thymus. Libraries were prepared by immunoSEQ multiplex PCR; TCRdb keeps only in-frame clonotypes and omits some of them. The table shows about 540,000 clones, with around 78% occurring only once. This sample was shared with a second study, whose subject was human thymus T cells.

The sample comprised thymocytes. The receptor source for this set is a boy under three years old with a congenital heart defect. The CDR3 runs from the conserved cysteine through the conserved F or W. A D gene is named only where the DNA matches it firmly. Part of the rows lack a size; the others show once, few, many or a class for expanded clones.

cdr3_aa: CASSLLKHSYNEQFF; cdr3_nt: TGTGCCAGCAGTTTATTGAAGCACTCCTACAATGAGCAGTTCTTC; d_call: NA; clone_size: few; j_call: TRBJ2-1; v_call: TRBV28
cdr3_aa: CASSRRRGAPTDTQYF; cdr3_nt: TGTGCCAGCTCACGAAGGCGGGGGGCGCCCACAGATACGCAGTATTTT; d_call: TRBD2; clone_size: NA; j_call: TRBJ2-3; v_call: TRBV18
cdr3_aa: CASSPIANGAKNIQYF; cdr3_nt: TGTGCCAGCAGTCCCATAGCGAATGGCGCCAAAAACATTCAGTACTTC; d_call: NA; clone_size: NA; j_call: TRBJ2-4; v_call: TRBV27
cdr3_aa: CASSLVSGRGGETQYF; cdr3_nt: TGTGCCAGCAGCTTAGTTAGCGGGAGGGGGGGAGAGACCCAGTACTTC; d_call: TRBD2; clone_size: once; j_call: TRBJ2-5; v_call: TRBV7-6
cdr3_aa: CATSRDRQGVAFF; cdr3_nt: TGTGCCACCAGCAGAGATCGGCAGGGGGTAGCTTTCTTT; d_call: TRBD1; clone_size: few; j_call: TRBJ1-1; v_call: TRBV15
cdr3_aa: CASTPKGGDTQYF; cdr3_nt: TGTGCCAGCACACCTAAAGGCGGAGATACGCAGTATTTT; d_call: NA; clone_size: NA; j_call: TRBJ2-3; v_call: TRBV6-5
cdr3_aa: CASSIGAGVDSYEQYF; cdr3_nt: TGTGCCAGTAGTATTGGGGCGGGAGTCGATTCCTACGAGCAGTACTTC; d_call: TRBD2; clone_size: few; j_call: TRBJ2-7; v_call: TRBV19
cdr3_aa: CASSGRGTDTQYF; cdr3_nt: TGTGCCAGCAGCGGGAGGGGAACAGATACGCAGTATTTT; d_call: TRBD2; clone_size: NA; j_call: TRBJ2-3; v_call: TRBV5-4
cdr3_aa: CAWSVRALAGAGGANVLTF; cdr3_nt: TGTGCCTGGAGTGTAAGGGCCCTGGCGGGGGCAGGTGGGGCCAACGTCCTGACTTTC; d_call: NA; clone_size: NA; j_call: TRBJ2-6; v_call: TRBV30
cdr3_aa: CASSPRTSGNHNKQFF; cdr3_nt: TGTGCCAGCAGCCCCCGGACTAGCGGGAATCACAATAAGCAGTTCTTC; d_call: TRBD2; clone_size: NA; j_call: TRBJ2-1; v_call: TRBV4-2
cdr3_aa: CASSAPGGSSYNEQFF; cdr3_nt: TGTGCCAGCAGCGCGCCGGGGGGCAGCTCCTACAATGAGCAGTTCTTC; d_call: NA; clone_size: NA; j_call: TRBJ2-1; v_call: TRBV14
cdr3_aa: CASSPRGSGCEQYF; cdr3_nt: TGTGCCAGCAGTCCTAGGGGGAGTGGATGCGAGCAGTACTTC; d_call: NA; clone_size: NA; j_call: TRBJ2-7; v_call: TRBV28
cdr3_aa: CASSLDPKWTSGKNEQFF; cdr3_nt: TGTGCCAGCAGCTTAGATCCTAAATGGACTAGCGGGAAAAATGAGCAGTTCTTC; d_call: TRBD2; clone_size: few; j_call: TRBJ2-1; v_call: TRBV7-9
cdr3_aa: CASSRAYEQYF; cdr3_nt: TGCGCCAGCAGCAGAGCCTACGAGCAGTACTTC; d_call: NA; clone_size: NA; j_call: TRBJ2-7; v_call: TRBV5-1
cdr3_aa: CAWSVRWAPPGLPHPNEQFF; cdr3_nt: TGTGCCTGGAGTGTACGGTGGGCACCACCGGGACTACCCCACCCCAATGAGCAGTTCTTC; d_call: TRBD2; clone_size: once; j_call: TRBJ2-1; v_call: TRBV30
cdr3_aa: CASSRLGGRASTDTQYF; cdr3_nt: TGTGCCAGCAGCCGTCTAGGGGGGAGGGCTAGCACAGATACGCAGTATTTT; d_call: NA; clone_size: NA; j_call: TRBJ2-3; v_call: TRBV7-2
cdr3_aa: CASSPKPKGNDYGYTF; cdr3_nt: TGTGCCAGCAGCCCCAAGCCTAAGGGGAACGACTATGGCTACACCTTC; d_call: NA; clone_size: NA; j_call: TRBJ1-2; v_call: TRBV9
cdr3_aa: CASSSDRGGELFF; cdr3_nt: TGTGCCAGCAGCTCAGACAGGGGGGGGGAGCTGTTTTTT; d_call: TRBD1; clone_size: NA; j_call: TRBJ2-2; v_call: TRBV7-2
cdr3_aa: CASSPRGSGGGPDTQYF; cdr3_nt: TGTGCCAGCAGCCCCCGGGGTAGCGGGGGGGGCCCAGATACGCAGTATTTT; d_call: TRBD2; clone_size: NA; j_call: TRBJ2-3; v_call: TRBV9
cdr3_aa: CASSQVAGTSGRGDTQYF; cdr3_nt: TGCGCCAGCAGCCAAGTAGCCGGGACTAGCGGGAGGGGAGATACGCAGTATTTT; d_call: TRBD2; clone_size: NA; j_call: TRBJ2-3; v_call: TRBV4-3
cdr3_aa: CASSQGQRRPDTQYF; cdr3_nt: TGCGCCAGCAGCCAAGGACAGCGAAGGCCAGATACGCAGTATTTT; d_call: NA; clone_size: NA; j_call: TRBJ2-3; v_call: TRBV4-3
cdr3_aa: CASSPRQTYEQYF; cdr3_nt: TGTGCCAGCTCACCACGACAGACCTACGAGCAGTACTTC; d_call: NA; clone_size: NA; j_call: TRBJ2-7; v_call: TRBV18